The present TCR beta chain was sequenced within a study of blood T cells in healthy people across ages (dated by TCRdb to the mid-2010s). Context from the whole study: In model experiments, roughly one uniquely barcoded TCR beta cDNA molecule per two T cells was captured by template switching. Age-related changes in TCR beta repertoire diversity were measured in the study by deep sequencing normalized with unique cDNA molecular identifiers. Four age groups were formed from the donors: young (average about 17 years), middle-aged (around 39), aged (62) and long-lived (82). Donors of different ages were randomly distributed across sequencing lanes to avoid experimental bias. Two additional independent replicas of 1 million unique cDNA reads from the same blood draw were analyzed for two donors (one aged 18 to 29 and one aged 80 or older).

Study-level results and caveats: Donor CMV infection status was unknown, potentially confounding age-related changes in expanded clonotypes. The percentage of naive T cells measured by flow cytometry correlated strongly with observed TCR beta diversity. Because profiling used bulk unsorted PBMCs, naive and antigen-experienced compartments could not be compared conclusively. The long-lived group showed more naive CD4+ T cells, fewer expanded clones and increased TCR diversity than the aged group, suggesting age selection. Estimates of total diversity based on one million sequenced T cells were regarded as lower bounds and as underestimates. As age increased, observed TCR beta diversity per million T cells dropped in a roughly linear way, and a significant reduction was already evident by age 40.

Comment on this clonotype: It lacks a known antigen. No clone much larger than this one lies a single base away; base qualities are absent.

The library was produced with 5' RACE. TCRdb names Illumina HiSeq 2500 as the instrument used. A second PCR of about 7 to 12 cycles was run with a J-beta primer mix and a sample-barcoded 5' primer. Each TCR beta cDNA molecule received a unique molecular identifier from a template-switch 5' adaptor carrying 12 random nucleotides. Each sample yielded at least 2.5 million CDR3-containing paired-end reads. First-strand cDNA synthesis was performed from all RNA using the Mint cDNA synthesis kit, with priming by a TRBC-specific oligonucleotide. All cDNA was treated with uracil-DNA glycosylase and then went through a first 18-cycle PCR with the universal primers M1SS and BC2_uni_R. Per the original workflow: Normalization of each sample was performed by random selection of 1 million high-quality reads, each carrying a distinct molecular identifier. Reads with shared molecular identifiers were discarded instead of being binned into consensus sequences. MiTCR, set to a Q25 quality threshold and the strictest error-elimination algorithm, was used for CDR3 identification, clonotype clustering and error correction. Lower-bound total TCR beta diversity was estimated with a nonparametric unseen species model using Euler transformation. Through fastp at Q25 and MiXCR, TCRdb rebuilt clones from the public reads, retaining in-frame beta chains. Rows are combined by CDR3 protein, so each entry shows the most common genes and DNA. The V and J calls were not made by the authors but by TCRdb's processing. The sample table holds some 1.5 million distinct CDR3 sequences, of which about 42% were seen once. The ten largest clones add up to about 4.1% of the sample.

The CDR3 starts with the cysteine, ends with the phenylalanine, and has 18 residues. Only the CDR3 part of the read is kept: 54 bases, read in frame from the first base. At the junction V is shortened by 6 bases and J by 2 bases; bases outside the gene matches: 12. The 40 or so donors, aged about 6 to 95 years, were systemically healthy Caucasian individuals from Russia. Each donor gave ten milliliters of peripheral blood, drawn into EDTA-treated Vacutainer tubes. PBMCs were isolated by Ficoll-Paque density-gradient centrifugation, with at least 6 million obtained per sample. Total RNA was extracted from PBMCs with Trizol reagent, with at least 6 micrograms obtained per sample. For every donor, an aliquot of PBMCs went through flow cytometry to measure the percentages of naive CD45RAhigh/CD27high T cells.

The sequenced sample consisted of blood. This sequence uses TRBV12-3 or TRBV12-4 and TRBJ2-3, and 12 junctional nucleotides match TRBD2. The TCR originated in a woman younger than 30 in good health. The CDR3 protein: CASSLPPRLAGVTDTQYF. The bases are TGTGCCAGCAGCCTGCCACCCCGACTAGCGGGGGTCACAGATACGCAGTATTTT.